Below are 32 T cell receptor beta chains sequenced from a single sample in a study of Graves' ophthalmopathy and Graves' hyperthyroidism. Investigators amplified TCR beta CDR3 regions from RNA transcripts. RT-PCR with HTBI primers came first, then second-round multiplex PCR. TCRdb called the multiplex PCR reads again in MiXCR, with one record for every CDR3 protein. Of over a million distinct CDR3 sequences detected, about two fifths appear once; the ten largest clones hold around 10%. Sequencing was performed on peripheral blood or thyroid tissue (not recorded which). The receptor set was obtained from an adult man with Graves' hyperthyroidism.

The rearrangement uses TRBV9 and TRBJ2-2, with 11 bases identical to TRBD2. The germline gives CDR1 SGDLS, CDR2 YYNGEE. With V trimmed by 3 bases and J by 4 bases, 11 bases remained unmatched. The CDR3 is made up of 18 amino acids. This CDR3 is CASSAASGRTPGTGELFF. In DNA form, the CDR3 reads TGTGCCAGCAGCGCCGCTAGCGGGAGGACCCCGGGCACCGGGGAGCTGTTTTTT. Based on the CDR3 plus reference TRBV9 and TRBJ2-2, the full variable domain is DSGVTQTPKHLITATGQRVTLRCSPRSGDLSVYWYQQSLDQGLQFLIQYYNGEERAKGNILERFSAQQFPDLHSELNLSSLELGDSALYFCASSAASGRTPGTGELFFGEGSRLTVL.

Comment on this clonotype: Since a much larger clone is just one base distant, this may be a read error. V gene TRBV15 combines with J gene TRBJ1-4; D may be TRBD1 (5 bases). The CDR3 extends over 15 amino acids. V dropped 1 base and J dropped 8 bases, with 14 bases sitting between them. The germline V gene has CDR1 LNHNV and CDR2 YYDKDF (reference sequence). The CDR3 DNA is TGTGCCACCAGCAGAGGAACAGGTTTCGGGGAAAAACTGTTTTTT. Amino acids: CATSRGTGFGEKLFF.

The table lists this clonotype with a few counts. This chain connects TRBV12-3 or TRBV12-4 to TRBJ2-5; 12 bases map to TRBD2. This CDR3 comprises 18 residues. The junction had 9 bases not matched to a gene; V was cut back by 2 bases and J by 2 bases. The CDR3 DNA is TGTGCCAGCAGTTTATCCCTAGCGGGAGGGGTGGGACAAGAGACCCAGTACTTC. It translates to CASSLSLAGGVGQETQYF.

Points on this clonotype: The junction departs from germline at one end; a sequencing error may be responsible. This rearrangement joins TRBV10-3 to TRBJ2-6, with 8 positions matching TRBD1. Germline lookup yields CDR1 ENHRY and CDR2 SYGVKD. This CDR3 region has 14 residues. CDR3 sequence: CAISDSTGAYVLTF. The DNA for the CDR3 is TGTGCCATCAGTGACTCGACAGGGGCCTACGTCCTGACTTTC.

There are a few counts of this clonotype. The rearrangement uses TRBV6-2 or TRBV6-3 and TRBJ1-5; no reliable D call. Germline assignment: CDR1 MNHEY and CDR2 SVGEGT. The CDR3 has 14 residues. V lost 1 base, J lost 3 bases, and 7 bases lay in between. As DNA, the CDR3 is TGTGCCAGCAGTTACTGGACGTTCAATCAGCCCCAGCATTTT. Residues: CASSYWTFNQPQHF.

This clonotype was counted only a few times. This rearrangement joins TRBV7-3 to TRBJ2-2; D ambiguous. V was cut by 5 bases and J by 0 bases, with 16 bases left in between. Germline values: CDR1 SGHTA, CDR2 FQGTGA. CDR3 length: 17 amino acids. The CDR3 sequence: CASSLGTLRTNTGELFF. The CDR3 DNA reads TGTGCCAGCAGCCTAGGCACATTAAGAACGAACACCGGGGAGCTGTTTTTT.

The rearrangement uses TRBV10-3 and TRBJ1-2; no firm D call. This CDR3 is 13 amino acids long. The germline gives CDR1 ENHRY, CDR2 SYGVKD. V dropped 5 bases and J dropped 8 bases, with 15 bases sitting between them. The CDR3 nucleotides read TGTGCCATCAGTTACTATAGGGCCTCCGGCTACACCTTC. Translated, it gives CAISYYRASGYTF.

This clonotype was recorded only once. The V and J genes are TRBV20-1 and TRBJ1-4; TRBD1 matches 9 bases. The CDR3 consists of 15 residues. Per the germline V gene, CDR1 is DFQATT and CDR2 is SNEGSKA (reference sequence). Trimming removed 4 bases from V and 6 bases from J; junction bases left unmatched: 9. In nucleotides, the CDR3 is TGCAGTGCTACGCAAACAGGGGGCGCTGATGAAAAACTGTTTTTT. Translated: CSATQTGGADEKLFF.

This clonotype was counted ten times or more. The chain joins TRBV29-1 to TRBJ1-4; TRBD1 agrees at 10 bases. Germline trimming cut 6 bases from V and 7 bases from J; bases unmatched to any gene: 5. The CDR3 covers 13 residues. The V gene's germline CDR1 is SQVTM and CDR2 ANQGSEA. As DNA, the CDR3 is TGCAGCGTCGACAGGGGGCAAGGTGAAAAACTGTTTTTT. This gives the protein CSVDRGQGEKLFF.

In this sample, this clonotype turned up a few times. A much larger clonotype is one base distant, so this may be a read error. The chain joins TRBV7-9 to TRBJ1-2; D gene ambiguous. CDR1 is SEHNR and CDR2 is FQNEAQ in the germline V gene (reference sequence). Trimming pared 4 bases from V and 7 bases from J, leaving 13 bases between. This CDR3 region has 13 residues. Here the CDR3 reads CASSSYQTAGYTF. In nucleotides, the CDR3 is TGTGCCAGCAGCTCATACCAAACGGCTGGCTACACCTTC.

The chain employs TRBV10-3 and TRBJ2-2, with D unresolved. Between the trimmed V and J ends, which lost 5 bases and 1 base, there was a span of 8 bases. The CDR3 is made up of 14 amino acids. The germline V gene encodes CDR1 ENHRY and CDR2 SYGVKD. CDR3 region: CAISLGQNTGELFF. The CDR3, as DNA: TGTGCCATCAGTTTGGGTCAGAACACCGGGGAGCTGTTTTTT.

This clonotype has at least ten counts. The chain couples TRBV15 to TRBJ2-5; D ambiguous. Germline loops: CDR1 LNHNV, CDR2 YYDKDF (reference sequence). The CDR3 length is 13 residues. Trimming stripped 9 bases from V and 3 bases from J, with 14 bases between. CDR3 residues: CATAAGPKETQYF. CDR3 in DNA: TGTGCCACTGCCGCCGGGCCCAAAGAGACCCAGTACTTC. Supplemented by reference TRBV15 and TRBJ2-5, the full variable domain reads DAMVIQNPRYQVTQFGKPVTLSCSQTLNHNVMYWYQQKSSQAPKLLFHYYDKDFNNEADTPDNFQSRRPNTSFCFLDIRSPGLGDTAMYLCATAAGPKETQYFGPGTRLLVL.

The chain joins TRBV7-6 to TRBJ2-7; the D gene is possibly TRBD1 (5 bases). V gave up 7 bases and J gave up 5 bases, with 24 bases separating them. In germline, CDR1 is SGHVS, CDR2 FNYEAQ. The CDR3 loop spans 16 amino acids. The CDR3 nucleotides are TGTGCCAGCATAAAGATGCAGGGTTGGTGGGTCCACGAGCAGTACTTC. Translation: CASIKMQGWWVHEQYF.

The chain combines TRBV29-1 with TRBJ1-2; D is possibly TRBD1 (5 bases). Germline assignment: CDR1 SQVTM and CDR2 ANQGSEA. V lost 3 bases and J lost 3, with 8 bases in between. The CDR3 length is 12 residues. CDR3 DNA sequence: TGCAGCGTTGAGGGGGAGGACTATGGCTACACCTTC. This translates into CSVEGEDYGYTF.

As to this clonotype: One end of the junction fails to match germline, which may point to a read error. This chain connects TRBV10-3 to TRBJ1-6; 10 bases are a match to TRBD1. CDR1 and CDR2 from the germline V gene are ENHRY and SYGVKD. This CDR3 has 9 residues. CDR3 nucleotides: TGTGCCATCCGGGACAGGGGACAATTC. The encoded protein is CAIRDRGQF.

V and J are TRBV19 and TRBJ2-7; possible D gene TRBD1, 6 bases. Between the trimmed V and J ends, which lost 3 bases and 5 bases, there was a span of 8 bases. Germline values: CDR1 LNHDA, CDR2 SQIVND (reference sequence). This CDR3 has 12 amino acids. CDR3 in amino acids: CASSMGAHEQYF. CDR3 nucleotide sequence: TGTGCCAGTAGTATGGGGGCCCACGAGCAGTACTTC.

This clonotype appeared many times. This chain links TRBV12-3 or TRBV12-4 with TRBJ1-1, with unresolved D. Trimming took off 0 bases at V and 1 base at J, with 6 bases between the two ends. This CDR3 region has 14 residues. The chain's CDR3 is CASSLAAQNTEAFF. The CDR3, as DNA: TGTGCCAGCAGTTTAGCCGCTCAGAACACTGAAGCTTTCTTT.

The chain links TRBV7-2 to TRBJ2-1; 7 nucleotides agree with TRBD1. Germline V gene data show CDR1 as SGHTA and CDR2 as FQGNSA. Trimming cost V 11 bases and J 2 bases; bases outside gene matches: 6. The CDR3 is 13 residues long. The CDR3 protein is CADSTGTYNEQFF. The CDR3 DNA follows: TGTGCCGACTCGACAGGGACCTACAATGAGCAGTTCTTC.

The sample holds one count of this clonotype. The gene calls are TRBV5-1 and TRBJ1-6, with 8 bases aligning to TRBD1. With V trimmed by 0 bases and J by 5 bases, 1 base remained unmatched. Per germline, CDR1 SGHRS and CDR2 YFSETQ. The CDR3 spans 15 residues. The CDR3 nucleotides are TGCGCCAGCAGCTTGGCGGGACAGGATAATTCACCCCTCCACTTT. Its protein product is CASSLAGQDNSPLHF.

Turning to this clonotype: Because it lacks the conserved phenylalanine or tryptophan at the end, this CDR3 is likely a read error. The CDR3 DNA reads as TGTGCCAGCAGTGATGGAACAGGGGGGAATTCACCCCTCCACCTT. Amino acid sequence: CASSDGTGGNSPLHL. This sequence joins TRBV25-1 and TRBJ1-6; 8 nucleotides match TRBD1. V was clipped by 3 bases and J by 7 bases; unmatched bases: 5. CDR3 size: 15 residues. CDR1 and CDR2 from the germline V gene are MGHDK and SYGVNS.

This rearrangement joins TRBV5-1 to TRBJ2-7, with TRBD1 matching 7 bases. This CDR3 region has 13 residues. Germline trimming cut 0 bases from V and 6 bases from J; bases unmatched to any gene: 3. Germline CDR1 is SGHRS and CDR2 is YFSETQ. The CDR3 reads CASSLDGQAEQYF. The CDR3 nucleotides are TGCGCCAGCAGCTTGGACGGACAGGCCGAGCAGTACTTC. The full variable domain, completed using reference TRBV5-1 and TRBJ2-7, is KAGVTQTPRYLIKTRGQQVTLSCSPISGHRSVSWYQQTPGQGLQFLFEYFSETQRNKGNFPGRFSGRQFSNSRSEMNVSTLELGDSALYLCASSLDGQAEQYFGPGTRLTVT.

This clonotype was seen ten or more times. The CDR3 is CASSLAWRPARSYTF. CDR3 nucleotides: TGTGCCAGCAGTTTAGCTTGGAGGCCAGCGCGGAGCTACACCTTC. The chain uses TRBV12-3 or TRBV12-4 and TRBJ1-2; no reliable D call. The V end lost 0 bases, the J end lost 9 bases, and 17 bases lay between the germline ends. The CDR3 is 15 amino acids.

With regard to this clonotype: A much larger clone differs from this one at a single base, so this may be a read error. This chain connects TRBV15 to TRBJ2-5, with a tentative D call TRBD2 (6 bases). With the DNA end fitting TRBJ2-7 better, the J assignment may be wrong. The CDR3 is made up of 13 amino acids. Germline assignment: CDR1 LNHNV and CDR2 YYDKDF (reference sequence). The CDR3 nucleotides are TGTGCCACCACGACGGGACTCTCCTACGAGCAGTACTTC. Protein: CATTTGLSYEQYF.

The chain has TRBV30 and TRBJ2-7; D possibly uses TRBD1 or TRBD2 (5 bases each). The germline V gene encodes CDR1 GTSNPN and CDR2 SVGIG (reference sequence). Deletions cut 1 base from V and 7 bases from J, with 20 bases between. This CDR3 contains 15 residues. The CDR3 DNA is TGTGCCTGGAGTGGGGGGTCCATACCGTCCGAAGAGCAGTACTTC. Translation gives CAWSGGSIPSEEQYF.

The chain has TRBV19 and TRBJ2-7; D call uncertain. Germline values: CDR1 LNHDA, CDR2 SQIVND (reference sequence). The V end lost 8 bases, the J end lost 0 bases, and 11 bases lay between the germline ends. The CDR3 consists of 13 residues. In DNA form, the CDR3 reads TGTGCCAGTGGTCTCGGGTCCTCCTACGAGCAGTACTTC. This translates into CASGLGSSYEQYF.

This clonotype was seen ten or more times. The gene calls are TRBV11-2 and TRBJ1-5; D not certain. Trimming left V 1 base short and J 5 bases short, with 6 bases between. The CDR3 consists of 13 residues. Per the germline V gene, CDR1 is SGHAT and CDR2 is FQNNGV. CDR3 DNA sequence: TGTGCCAGCAGCTTAGGTTCTCATCAGCCCCAGCATTTT. Amino acids: CASSLGSHQPQHF.

V and J are TRBV29-1 and TRBJ1-5; 11 bases fit TRBD1. Germline loops: CDR1 SQVTM, CDR2 ANQGSEA. V was pared by 8 bases and J by 8 bases, with 8 bases of the junction left unmatched. This CDR3 has 13 amino acids. DNA of the CDR3: TGCAGCCTTGGACAGGGGGCAAGGGAGCCCCAGCATTTT. Translating gives CSLGQGAREPQHF. Using reference TRBV29-1 and TRBJ1-5 for the parts outside the CDR3, the full variable domain is SAVISQKPSRDICQRGTSLTIQCQVDSQVTMMFWYRQQPGQSLTLIATANQGSEATYESGFVIDKFPISRPNLTFSTLTVSNMSPEDSSIYLCSLGQGAREPQHFGDGTRLSIL.

V is TRBV5-1 and J is TRBJ2-7; D is ambiguous. The CDR3 extends over 14 amino acids. V lost 2 bases and J lost 7, with 16 bases in between. Germline lookup yields CDR1 SGHRS and CDR2 YFSETQ. The CDR3 nucleotides are TGCGCCAGCAGCTTCAAGGGTCCGACGTTTGAGCAGTACTTC. The encoded protein is CASSFKGPTFEQYF.

In its sample, this clonotype was seen many times. The chain carries TRBV12-3 or TRBV12-4 and TRBJ1-6; D might be TRBD1 (5 bases). V was clipped by 7 bases and J by 10 bases, with 20 bases between them. The CDR3 totals 15 residues. CDR3 bases: TGTGCCAGCAAACCCGGGACTCAGGGAGGATCACCCCTCCACTTT. It specifies CASKPGTQGGSPLHF.

The chain couples TRBV7-2 to TRBJ2-7, with 9 nucleotides matching TRBD1. The germline V gene has CDR1 SGHTA and CDR2 FQGNSA. The V and J ends lost 7 bases and 4 bases, in that order; junction bases with no gene match: 11. The CDR3 contains 15 residues. Written as DNA, the CDR3 is TGTGCCAGCATCCCTCGGGGGACAGGGAGGTACGAGCAGTACTTC. This sequence encodes CASIPRGTGRYEQYF.

The rearrangement links TRBV12-3 or TRBV12-4 to TRBJ1-1; 8 nucleotides line up with TRBD1. The CDR3 is 13 residues long. With V trimmed by 6 bases and J by 8 bases, 8 bases remained unmatched. The CDR3 DNA reads as TGTGCCAGCAGAGAAGCGGACAGGGCGGAAGCTTTCTTT. Amino acid sequence: CASREADRAEAFF.

In the case of this clonotype: One end of the junction is discordant with germline, which a read error may explain. This chain joins TRBV7-9 and TRBJ1-2; 7 bases match TRBD1. Germline lookup yields CDR1 SEHNR and CDR2 FQNEAQ (reference sequence). The CDR3 has 13 amino acids. The CDR3 bases are TGTACCAGCGGCACGACAGGGTTCTATGGCTACACCTTC. Translation: CTSGTTGFYGYTF.